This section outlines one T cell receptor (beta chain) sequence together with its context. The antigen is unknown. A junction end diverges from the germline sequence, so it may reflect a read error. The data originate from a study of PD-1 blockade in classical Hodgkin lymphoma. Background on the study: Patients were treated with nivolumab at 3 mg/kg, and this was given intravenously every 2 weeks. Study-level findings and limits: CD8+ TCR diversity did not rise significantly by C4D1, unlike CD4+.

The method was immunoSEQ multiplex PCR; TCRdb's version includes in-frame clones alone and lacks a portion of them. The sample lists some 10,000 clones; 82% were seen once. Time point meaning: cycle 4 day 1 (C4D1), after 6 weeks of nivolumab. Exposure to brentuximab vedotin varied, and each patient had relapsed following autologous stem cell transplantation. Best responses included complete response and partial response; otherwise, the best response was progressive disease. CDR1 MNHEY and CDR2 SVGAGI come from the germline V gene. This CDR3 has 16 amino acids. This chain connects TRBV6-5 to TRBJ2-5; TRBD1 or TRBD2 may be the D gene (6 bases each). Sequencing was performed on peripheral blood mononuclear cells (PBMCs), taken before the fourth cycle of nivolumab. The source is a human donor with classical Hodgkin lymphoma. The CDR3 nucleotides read TGTGCCAGCAGTTACTCGGGGGGCGCGGGGCAAGGGACCCAGTACTTC. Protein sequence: CASSYSGGAGQGTQYF.